The 30 T cell receptor beta chains in this list originate from one sample, sequenced in a study of vaccination and CD4 T cells after COVID-19. Treatment in this sample: approximately 9-day PBMC culture with coronavirus spike peptide pools or control peptides (ViraFEST assay). Gathered ahead of the COVID-19 pandemic (2011-2018) were the CD4+ T cells of the unexposed donor. The Oncomine TCR Beta short-read assay was applied to DNA of cultured CD4+ T cells. TCRdb called the PCR reads again in MiXCR, with one record for every CDR3 protein. The sample contains some 6,000 distinct CDR3 sequences, 40% to 55% of which appear only once. The antigens for these receptors are not known. Sequenced material: CD4+ T cells from blood, cultured in vitro. Receptors originate from a human donor in good health.

The CDR3: CATSSTRGGETQYF. CDR3 DNA sequence: TGTGCCACCAGTTCTACCCGGGGCGGGGAGACCCAGTACTTC. J is TRBJ2-5 and V is TRBV24-1, with D perhaps assigned TRBD1 or TRBD2 (5 bases each). The CDR3 spans 14 residues. Looked up from germline, CDR1 is KGHDR and CDR2 is SFDVKD. V lost 6 bases and J lost 5, with 15 bases in between.

The V call is TRBV7-9, the J call TRBJ1-3, with D uncertain. V was cut by 5 bases and J by 2 bases, with 16 bases left in between. CDR3 length equals 16 residues. Germline V gene data show CDR1 as SEHNR and CDR2 as FQNEAQ (reference sequence). CDR3 amino acids: CASSPGGGRPGNTIYF. The CDR3 coding sequence is TGTGCCAGCAGCCCTGGTGGCGGAAGACCTGGAAACACCATATATTTT.

CDR3 coding DNA: TGTGCCAGCAGCCTTTACAGGGACACTGAAGCTTTCTTT. It encodes CASSLYRDTEAFF. The chain couples TRBV28 to TRBJ1-1; D is perhaps TRBD1 (6 bases). Trimming stripped 6 bases from V and 3 bases from J, with 11 bases between. Germline V CDR1 and CDR2: MDHEN, SYDVKM. CDR3 length equals 13 residues.

The gene calls are TRBV6-2 or TRBV6-3 and TRBJ2-7; tentatively, D is TRBD1 or TRBD2 (5 bases each). V lost 2 bases and J lost 3, with 17 bases in between. The CDR3 runs to 16 residues. In germline, CDR1 is MNHEY, CDR2 SVGEGT. This chain's CDR3 is CASSYQTGTLGYEQYF. The CDR3, as DNA: TGTGCCAGCAGTTACCAGACGGGGACCTTAGGCTACGAGCAGTACTTC.

Here the CDR3 DNA reads TGTGCCAGCAGCTTGATAGTAGGAAGGGAGCTGTTTTTT. It specifies CASSLIVGRELFF. This sequence joins TRBV7-6 and TRBJ2-2; D is undetermined. The V gene lost 3 bases and the J gene lost 9 bases, with 11 bases spanning the gap. Germline CDR1 reads SGHVS; CDR2 reads FNYEAQ. This CDR3 is 13 amino acids long.

The rearrangement joins TRBV5-1 to TRBJ2-5; a possible D gene is TRBD2 (6 bases). Germline lookup yields CDR1 SGHRS and CDR2 YFSETQ. The CDR3 is made up of 13 amino acids. V was pared by 4 bases and J by 0 bases, with 7 bases between. CDR3 region: CASSPGDQETQYF. The CDR3 nucleotides are TGCGCCAGCAGCCCGGGGGACCAAGAGACCCAGTACTTC.

The gene calls are TRBV30 and TRBJ1-5; 7 bases are a match to TRBD1. This CDR3 has 15 amino acids. CDR1 is GTSNPN, CDR2 SVGIG, per germline (reference sequence). V shed 2 bases and J 4 bases; nucleotides not matched to a gene: 8. The chain's CDR3 is CAWSNRGPWNQPQHF. CDR3 coding DNA: TGTGCCTGGAGTAACAGGGGACCTTGGAATCAGCCCCAGCATTTT.

V usage is TRBV7-2 and J usage is TRBJ2-7; D is possibly TRBD2 (6 bases). This CDR3 comprises 13 residues. CDR1 is SGHTA, CDR2 FQGNSA, per germline. V was trimmed by 2 bases and J by 1 base, leaving 6 bases between them. The CDR3 DNA is TGTGCCAGCAGCTTACGGGGGTCCTACGAGCAGTACTTC. Protein: CASSLRGSYEQYF.

The V call is TRBV6-2 or TRBV6-3, the J call TRBJ2-5, with TRBD2 identical over 11 bases. The J segment lost 5 bases and the V segment lost 6 bases, leaving 8 bases of the junction unmatched. Germline CDR1 MNHEY, CDR2 SVGEGT. This CDR3 spans 15 amino acids. CDR3 protein: CASSYSGGAGETQYF. CDR3 bases: TGTGCCAGCAGCTATAGCGGGGGGGCAGGGGAGACCCAGTACTTC.

The chain's CDR3 is CSADQQAGLYGYTF. In DNA form, the CDR3 reads TGCAGTGCAGATCAACAGGCCGGACTCTATGGCTACACCTTC. The V gene is TRBV20-1, the J gene TRBJ1-2; weak D call: TRBD1 (5 bases). CDR3 size: 14 residues. V lost 6 bases, J lost 4 bases, and 18 bases lay in between. CDR1 is DFQATT, CDR2 SNEGSKA, per germline (reference sequence).

This chain connects TRBV24-1 to TRBJ1-5, with 7 bases identical to TRBD1. J was trimmed by 1 base and V by 1 base; bases with no gene match: 3. The CDR3 sequence is 16 residues long. CDR1 is KGHDR and CDR2 is SFDVKD in the germline V gene. CDR3 region: CATSDFKGASNQPQHF. The CDR3 DNA sequence: TGTGCCACCAGTGATTTCAAGGGGGCAAGCAATCAGCCCCAGCATTTT.

The rearrangement joins TRBV6-1 to TRBJ1-1; D is perhaps TRBD1 (5 bases). Germline V gene sequence: CDR1 MNHNS, CDR2 SASEGT. This CDR3 spans 14 amino acids. V shed 6 bases and J shed 4 bases, with 15 bases lying between them. CDR3 nucleotide sequence: TGTGCCAGCAGAGGCTCGACAGTGAGCACTGAAGCTTTCTTT. It translates to CASRGSTVSTEAFF.

The V call is TRBV19, the J call TRBJ2-1, with 9 nucleotides matching TRBD1. The germline CDR1 and CDR2 sequences are LNHDA and SQIVND (reference sequence). The trim removed 5 bases at V and 1 base at J, leaving 9 bases unmatched. The CDR3 totals 17 residues. The CDR3 reads CASSVRQGVRSYNEQFF. The CDR3 DNA is TGTGCCAGTAGTGTCAGACAGGGGGTTAGATCCTACAATGAGCAGTTCTTC.

The genes are TRBV19 and TRBJ2-5, with 9 bases lining up with TRBD1. V was pared by 3 bases and J by 4 bases, with 3 bases of the junction left unmatched. Germline CDR1 LNHDA, CDR2 SQIVND (reference sequence). This CDR3 comprises 14 residues. The chain's CDR3 is CASSILGQGETQYF. The DNA for the CDR3 is TGTGCCAGTAGTATTCTGGGACAGGGAGAGACCCAGTACTTC.

Only a few counts were recorded for this clonotype. The gene calls are TRBV3-1 and TRBJ2-3; D might be TRBD1 or TRBD2, each matching 5 bases. This CDR3 is built from 16 residues. The germline V and J ends were trimmed by 1 base and 5 bases, with 16 bases remaining between them. Germline V gives CDR1 LGHDT, CDR2 YNNKEL (reference sequence). The CDR3 DNA follows: TGTGCCAGCAGCCAAGGCAAGGCAATGAGGGGAGATACGCAGTATTTT. This sequence encodes CASSQGKAMRGDTQYF.

The V and J genes are TRBV11-2 and TRBJ1-6; D is ambiguous. Germline V CDR1 and CDR2: SGHAT, FQNNGV. There are 16 residues in the CDR3. Trimming removed 5 bases at V and 10 bases at J, with 21 bases between. The CDR3: CASSPVLGALDSPLHF. As DNA, the CDR3 is TGTGCCAGCAGCCCTGTGTTGGGCGCCCTGGACTCACCCCTCCACTTT.

V usage is TRBV7-2 and J usage is TRBJ1-5; D ambiguous. V was pared by 0 bases and J by 1 base, with 4 bases between. The CDR3 spans 14 residues. Germline V lookup: CDR1 SGHTA, CDR2 FQGNSA. The CDR3 loop reads CASSLAWSNQPQHF. CDR3 coding DNA: TGTGCCAGCAGCTTAGCCTGGAGCAATCAGCCCCAGCATTTT.

Only a few counts were recorded for this clonotype. The CDR3 loop reads CATSDLGYYNEQFF. The CDR3 DNA is TGTGCCACCAGTGATTTAGGGTACTACAATGAGCAGTTCTTC. V is TRBV24-1 and J is TRBJ2-1, with D unclear. Germline V lookup: CDR1 KGHDR, CDR2 SFDVKD. The CDR3 consists of 14 residues. V was pared by 1 base and J by 3 bases, with 6 bases between.

The gene calls are TRBV6-1 and TRBJ1-2; D remains ambiguous. Germline CDR1 reads MNHNS; CDR2 reads SASEGT. The length of the CDR3 is 14 residues. The germline V and J ends were trimmed by 1 base and 4 bases, with 10 bases remaining between them. The chain's CDR3 is CASSEDKVLYGYTF. Written as DNA, the CDR3 is TGTGCCAGCAGTGAAGATAAGGTGCTCTATGGCTACACCTTC.

This clonotype occurred a few times. This chain links TRBV20-1 with TRBJ1-5; D gene uncertain. CDR1 DFQATT and CDR2 SNEGSKA come from the germline V gene (reference sequence). This CDR3 contains 14 residues. The ends were cut back, 4 bases at V and 0 bases at J, with 10 bases in the middle. This CDR3 is CSAMKANSNQPQHF. CDR3 DNA sequence: TGCAGTGCTATGAAAGCAAATAGCAATCAGCCCCAGCATTTT.

This clonotype has more than one count but fewer than ten. The rearrangement joins TRBV12-3 or TRBV12-4 to TRBJ1-2, with D uncertain. Trimming took off 1 base at V and 5 bases at J, with 11 bases between the two ends. The CDR3 has 14 residues. The CDR3 region has the DNA TGTGCCAGCAGTTTAGATCAGGTGGTATATGGCTACACCTTC. This encodes CASSLDQVVYGYTF.

The J gene is TRBJ1-4, the V gene TRBV11-2; 7 positions agree with TRBD1. Germline V gene sequence: CDR1 SGHAT, CDR2 FQNNGV. This CDR3 has 15 residues. V shed 0 bases, J shed 7 bases, and the junction held 5 bases outside the gene matches. The CDR3 protein is CASSLERDRGEKLFF. CDR3 bases: TGTGCCAGCAGCTTAGAAAGGGACAGAGGTGAAAAACTGTTTTTT.

This chain uses TRBV7-8 with TRBJ2-1; D may be TRBD2 (5 bases). CDR3 length: 11 residues. CDR1 SGHVS and CDR2 FQNEAQ come from the germline V gene. V lost 3 bases and J 9 bases, leaving 6 bases between the germline ends. The CDR3 DNA reads as TGTGCCAGCAGCTTTCGGGGTGAGCAGTTCTTC. As protein: CASSFRGEQFF.

The rearrangement joins TRBV5-6 to TRBJ2-4; D is perhaps TRBD1 or TRBD2 (5 bases each). Trimming removed 1 base at V and 12 bases at J, with 14 bases between. Germline V lookup: CDR1 SGHDT, CDR2 YYEEEE. The CDR3 spans 13 residues. CDR3 sequence: CASSLIGVGGQYF. The DNA for the CDR3 is TGTGCCAGCAGCTTGATCGGGGTTGGGGGTCAGTACTTC.

The J gene is TRBJ2-1, the V gene TRBV7-9, with 13 bases fitting TRBD2. Germline lookup yields CDR1 SEHNR and CDR2 FQNEAQ (reference sequence). The CDR3 spans 19 residues. The J segment lost 0 bases and the V segment lost 5 bases, leaving 10 bases of the junction unmatched. The CDR3, as DNA: TGTGCCAGCAGCCCAAACGTTCGGACTAGCGGGAGCTCCTACAATGAGCAGTTCTTC. Its translation is CASSPNVRTSGSSYNEQFF.

V is TRBV6-1 and J is TRBJ1-5; maybe TRBD1 (5 bases). V was pared by 7 bases and J by 4 bases, with 14 bases between. Per germline, CDR1 MNHNS and CDR2 SASEGT. The CDR3 extends over 14 amino acids. CDR3: CASTPRGANQPQHF. In DNA, the CDR3 is TGTGCCAGCACCCCCCGAGGGGCGAATCAGCCCCAGCATTTT.

The rearrangement joins TRBV5-5 to TRBJ2-2, with TRBD1 matching over 7 bases. Germline assignment: CDR1 SGHKS and CDR2 YYEKEE (reference sequence). The CDR3 runs to 14 residues. Trimming at V came to 4 bases and at J to 3 bases, leaving 3 bases not matched to a gene. The CDR3 bases are TGTGCCAGCAGCCTAACAGGGGACACCGGGGAGCTGTTTTTT. This encodes CASSLTGDTGELFF.

The genes are TRBV27 and TRBJ2-4; D unclear. CDR3 length: 13 residues. CDR1 and CDR2 (germline): MNHEY, SMNVEV (reference sequence). The ends were cut back, 6 bases at V and 0 bases at J, with 6 bases in the middle. In DNA form, the CDR3 reads TGTGCCAGCAGCCGTCTAGCCAAAAACATTCAGTACTTC. Its protein product is CASSRLAKNIQYF.

The chain links TRBV27 to TRBJ2-5; D is unresolved. The V and J ends lost 2 bases and 2 bases respectively, with 9 bases between them. The CDR3 is 14 residues long. Germline CDR1 and CDR2: MNHEY and SMNVEV (reference sequence). The CDR3 sequence: CASSLRRSQETQYF. The DNA of the CDR3 is TGTGCCAGCAGTTTACGGAGATCTCAAGAGACCCAGTACTTC.

J is TRBJ1-5 and V is TRBV5-8; D may be TRBD1 (5 bases). Germline CDR1 and CDR2: SGHTS and YDEGEE. This CDR3 comprises 15 residues. The ends were cut back, 0 bases at V and 4 bases at J, with 11 bases in the middle. CDR3 amino acids: CASSLEVRENQPQHF. CDR3 nucleotide sequence: TGTGCCAGCAGCTTGGAGGTCAGGGAAAATCAGCCCCAGCATTTT.